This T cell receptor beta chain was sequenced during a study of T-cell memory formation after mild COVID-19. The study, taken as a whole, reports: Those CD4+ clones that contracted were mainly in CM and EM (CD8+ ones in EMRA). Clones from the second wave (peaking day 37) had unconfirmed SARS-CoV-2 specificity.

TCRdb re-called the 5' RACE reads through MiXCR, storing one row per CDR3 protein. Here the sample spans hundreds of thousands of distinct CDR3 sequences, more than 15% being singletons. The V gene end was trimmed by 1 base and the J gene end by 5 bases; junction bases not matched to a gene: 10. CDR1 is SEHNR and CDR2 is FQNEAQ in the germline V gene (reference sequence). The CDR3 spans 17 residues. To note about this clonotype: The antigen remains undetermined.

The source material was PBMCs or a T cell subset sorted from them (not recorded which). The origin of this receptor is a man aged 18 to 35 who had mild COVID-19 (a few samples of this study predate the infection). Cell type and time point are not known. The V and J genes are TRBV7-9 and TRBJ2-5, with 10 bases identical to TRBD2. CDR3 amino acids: CASSLGGPGLASETQYF. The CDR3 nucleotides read TGTGCCAGCAGCTTAGGGGGGCCGGGACTAGCGTCGGAGACCCAGTACTTC.